The 2 T cell receptor beta chains below all came from one sample that was sequenced in a study of monozygotic twins with inflammatory bowel disease (dated by TCRdb to between 2018 and 2020). Library prep was done by 5' RACE. The listed sequencing device is Illumina HiSeq 2500. The reads underwent TCRdb reprocessing, giving one record for each CDR3 protein sequence and no DNA. This sample's table carries about 160,000 distinct CDR3 sequences. Clones ranked in the top ten supply around 2.4% of the sample. Sequenced: blood. These receptors were taken from a human donor with ulcerative colitis or Crohn's disease, or a healthy co-twin of an affected twin (not recorded which).

V usage is TRBV7-2 and J usage is TRBJ2-1. Germline lookup yields CDR1 SGHTA and CDR2 FQGNSA. The length of the CDR3 is 14 residues. This CDR3 is CASSPARSLYEQFF.

The genes are TRBV7-2 and TRBJ2-5; TCRdb selects TRBD2, and the lack of DNA leaves this call unchecked. CDR1 SGHTA and CDR2 FQGNSA come from the germline V gene. The length of the CDR3 is 15 residues. CDR3 sequence: CASSINSGGQETQYF.